These 22 T cell receptor beta chains were all obtained from the same sample, sequenced in a study of blood T cell repertoires in COVID-19. TCRdb's table, derived via immunoSEQ multiplex PCR, lists solely in-frame clones and lacks some. The repertoire holds approximately 93,000 clones, with roughly 90% as singletons. Sequencing was carried out using peripheral blood. Receptors were obtained from a middle-aged man with active or convalescent COVID-19.

This chain connects TRBV10-2 to TRBJ1-1; 8 bases match TRBD1. Losses at the gene ends were 2 bases for V and 4 bases for J; bases not matched to a gene: 0. Germline values: CDR1 WSHSY, CDR2 SAAADI. This CDR3 has 13 residues. CDR3 in amino acids: CASSETGGTEAFF. The CDR3 coding sequence is TGCGCCAGCAGTGAGACAGGGGGCACTGAAGCTTTCTTT.

This chain uses TRBV14 with TRBJ2-5; 7 bases match TRBD1. V lost 0 bases, J lost 5 bases, and 6 bases stayed unmatched. Germline CDR1 is SGHDN and CDR2 is FVKESK. There are 15 residues in the CDR3. The CDR3 protein is CASSQDTGAWETQYF. The CDR3 nucleotides are TGTGCCAGCAGCCAAGACACAGGGGCTTGGGAGACCCAGTACTTC.

V usage is TRBV11-2 and J usage is TRBJ2-7; D not certain. The CDR3 sequence is 14 residues long. Germline-derived CDR1 and CDR2 are SGHAT and FQNNGV. V lost 3 bases to trimming and J lost 7 bases, with 16 bases between them. CDR3 residues: CASSLNTAFREQYF. The CDR3 bases are TGTGCCAGCAGCTTGAACACCGCTTTTCGAGAGCAGTACTTC. Full variable domain (remainder filled in from reference TRBV11-2 and TRBJ2-7): EAGVAQSPRYKIIEKRQSVAFWCNPISGHATLYWYQQILGQGPKLLIQFQNNGVVDDSQLPKDRFSAERLKGVDSTLKIQPAKLEDSAVYLCASSLNTAFREQYFGPGTRLTVT.

This chain joins TRBV6-4 and TRBJ2-7, with D perhaps TRBD2 (6 bases). V dropped 9 bases and J dropped 0 bases, with 24 bases sitting between them. CDR1 and CDR2 (germline): MRHNA, SNTAGT. CDR3 length equals 17 residues. This CDR3 reads CARPGKVVAESSYEQYF. The DNA of the CDR3 is TGTGCCAGACCCGGTAAGGTCGTAGCGGAAAGCTCCTACGAGCAGTACTTC.

The chain combines TRBV6-5 with TRBJ2-2, with TRBD1 identical over 8 bases. The CDR3 loop spans 13 amino acids. V shed 11 bases, J shed 2 bases, and the junction held 4 bases outside the gene matches. The germline V gene has CDR1 MNHEY and CDR2 SVGAGI. The CDR3 is CAVTGDNTGELFF. The CDR3 DNA reads as TGTGCCGTGACAGGGGACAACACCGGGGAGCTGTTTTTT.

The rearrangement joins TRBV19 to TRBJ2-1; D might be TRBD2 (5 bases). Germline CDR1 is LNHDA and CDR2 is SQIVND (reference sequence). The CDR3 runs to 15 residues. Trimming removed 3 bases from V and 6 bases from J, with 15 bases in between. The CDR3 DNA sequence: TGTGCCAGTAGTATTGGCTCACTAGAAGGCAATGAGCAGTTCTTC. Protein: CASSIGSLEGNEQFF. Complete variable domain (other parts from reference TRBV19 and TRBJ2-1): DGGITQSPKYLFRKEGQNVTLSCEQNLNHDAMYWYRQDPGQGLRLIYYSQIVNDFQKGDIAEGYSVSREKKESFPLTVTSAQKNPTAFYLCASSIGSLEGNEQFFGPGTRLTVL.

The chain employs TRBV11-2 and TRBJ2-7; 9 bases are a match to TRBD1. CDR1 SGHAT and CDR2 FQNNGV come from the germline V gene. This CDR3 region has 15 residues. V shed 1 base, J shed 0 bases, and the junction held 1 base outside the gene matches. CDR3 in DNA: TGTGCCAGCAGCTTAGGACAGGGGGACTCCTACGAGCAGTACTTC. This gives the protein CASSLGQGDSYEQYF.

V usage is TRBV6-5 and J usage is TRBJ2-1; 11 nucleotides line up with TRBD2. The CDR3 runs to 15 residues. Germline V lookup: CDR1 MNHEY, CDR2 SVGAGI. V shed 2 bases, J shed 8 bases, and the junction held 5 bases outside the gene matches. The CDR3 loop is CASSYPASGRHEQFF. In DNA, the CDR3 is TGTGCCAGCAGTTACCCGGCTAGCGGGAGGCATGAGCAGTTCTTC.

This clone occurred many times. J is TRBJ1-4 and V is TRBV2; the match to TRBD1 covers 8 bases. Losses at the gene ends were 6 bases for V and 4 bases for J; bases not matched to a gene: 7. This CDR3 region has 15 residues. Per germline, CDR1 SNHLY and CDR2 FYNNEI. The DNA for the CDR3 is TGTGCCAGCAGGCGGCAGGGGGCCGGTAATGAAAAACTGTTTTTT. Translating gives CASRRQGAGNEKLFF.

The V and J genes are TRBV19 and TRBJ1-1, with a possible D match to TRBD1 (6 bases). This CDR3 is 12 amino acids long. Looked up from germline, CDR1 is LNHDA and CDR2 is SQIVND (reference sequence). V was trimmed by 4 bases and J by 11 bases, leaving 14 bases between them. This CDR3 is CASSTPQGSAFF. The DNA of the CDR3 is TGTGCCAGTAGTACACCCCAGGGGTCTGCTTTCTTT.

The V and J genes are TRBV28 and TRBJ2-7; TRBD1 agrees at 9 bases. The V and J ends lost 6 bases and 3 bases, in that order; junction bases with no gene match: 12. The CDR3 is 16 amino acids. Germline V gene lookup returns CDR1 MDHEN and CDR2 SYDVKM. CDR3 protein: CASRTPNPGQGYEQYF. CDR3 nucleotide sequence: TGTGCCAGCAGGACCCCTAATCCGGGACAGGGCTACGAGCAGTACTTC.

The chain employs TRBV28 and TRBJ1-5, with D possibly being TRBD1 (6 bases). CDR1 MDHEN and CDR2 SYDVKM come from the germline V gene. The V end was cut by 3 bases, the J end by 5 bases, with 8 bases between. The CDR3 extends over 13 amino acids. The CDR3: CASSLAGDQPQHF. CDR3 bases: TGTGCCAGCAGTTTGGCAGGGGATCAGCCCCAGCATTTT.

The V and J genes are TRBV28 and TRBJ1-3; 9 nucleotides agree with TRBD1. V was clipped by 3 bases and J by 4 bases; unmatched bases: 7. The V gene's germline CDR1 is MDHEN and CDR2 SYDVKM. The CDR3 has 16 residues. CDR3 residues: CASSLGTGNFGNTIYF. For the CDR3, the DNA is TGTGCCAGCAGTTTGGGGACAGGGAATTTCGGAAACACCATATATTTT.

The chain has TRBV7-7 and TRBJ2-1; 10 bases map to TRBD2. This CDR3 has 15 amino acids. J was trimmed by 7 bases and V by 6 bases; bases with no gene match: 9. From germline, CDR1 is SSHAT and CDR2 FNYEAQ (reference sequence). Here the CDR3 DNA reads TGTGCCAGCAGGCCAGAGCGGGGGGGCCGTAATGAGCAGTTCTTC. It encodes CASRPERGGRNEQFF.

This chain joins TRBV4-2 and TRBJ2-1, with TRBD2 matching 7 bases. J gave up 5 bases and V 3 bases, and 10 bases lay outside the gene matches. The CDR3 is 16 amino acids. Germline values: CDR1 LGHNA, CDR2 YNFKEQ. CDR3 residues: CASSQRPGTTDNEQFF. Here the CDR3 DNA reads TGTGCCAGCAGCCAGAGACCCGGGACTACCGACAATGAGCAGTTCTTC.

The CDR3 nucleotides are TGTGCCAGCAGTGGTGAATGGGACAGGGGGTTCGGCAGCTCCTCCTACGAGCAGTACTTC. Protein product: CASSGEWDRGFGSSSYEQYF. This chain uses TRBV2 with TRBJ2-7, with TRBD1 matching over 11 bases. CDR3 length: 20 amino acids. With V trimmed by 4 bases and J by 0 bases, 17 bases remained unmatched. Looked up from germline, CDR1 is SNHLY and CDR2 is FYNNEI.

This chain links TRBV10-1 with TRBJ2-7; tentatively, D is TRBD2 (5 bases). V lost 6 bases, J lost 5 bases, and 11 bases lay in between. CDR1 is WNHNN, CDR2 SYGVQD, per germline (reference sequence). This CDR3 comprises 12 residues. The CDR3 DNA follows: TGCGCCAGCAGCCAGTACGGGAACGAGCAGTACTTC. Protein: CASSQYGNEQYF.

The J gene is TRBJ1-5, the V gene TRBV12-5; TRBD1 might be the D (5 bases). Deletions cut 1 base from V and 0 bases from J, with 16 bases between. The CDR3 contains 18 residues. CDR1 is LGHNT and CDR2 is FRNRAP in the germline V gene. CDR3 sequence: CASGLAGTTDYSNQPQHF. CDR3 DNA: TGTGCTAGTGGTTTGGCCGGGACTACAGACTATAGCAATCAGCCCCAGCATTTT.

The chain joins TRBV29-1 to TRBJ1-3; D unresolved. V was cut by 2 bases and J by 4 bases, with 9 bases left in between. CDR3 length equals 13 residues. Germline V lookup: CDR1 SQVTM, CDR2 ANQGSEA. The CDR3 spells CSVEKMRGNTIYF. CDR3 DNA sequence: TGCAGCGTTGAAAAGATGAGAGGAAACACCATATATTTT. Combining the CDR3 with reference TRBV29-1 and TRBJ1-3 gives the whole variable domain SAVISQKPSRDICQRGTSLTIQCQVDSQVTMMFWYRQQPGQSLTLIATANQGSEATYESGFVIDKFPISRPNLTFSTLTVSNMSPEDSSIYLCSVEKMRGNTIYFGEGSWLTVV.

The chain employs TRBV2 and TRBJ2-3; unclear D gene. CDR3 size: 13 residues. In germline, CDR1 is SNHLY, CDR2 FYNNEI. With 6 bases removed from V and 5 bases from J, the gap between germline ends came to 12 bases. CDR3 in DNA: TGTGCCAGCAGCTTCCTGCTCGGAGATACGCAGTATTTT. Translation: CASSFLLGDTQYF.

The genes are TRBV3-1 (or the pseudogene TRBV3-2) and TRBJ2-7, with D perhaps TRBD2 (7 bases). The CDR3 sequence is 15 residues long. V shed 0 bases and J shed 6 bases, with 15 bases lying between them. The germline V gene has CDR1 LGHDT and CDR2 YNNKEL (reference sequence). The CDR3 DNA follows: TGTGCCAGCAGCCAAGAACTCCTAAGGGGGGGCGAGCAGTACTTC. Translated: CASSQELLRGGEQYF.

The genes are TRBV11-2 and TRBJ2-5; TRBD2 aligns across 7 bases. From germline, CDR1 is SGHAT and CDR2 FQNNGV. The CDR3 sequence is 16 residues long. V shed 0 bases and J 6 bases; nucleotides not matched to a gene: 10. CDR3: CASSLDPAGVRKTQYF. The CDR3 DNA is TGTGCCAGCAGCTTAGATCCCGCGGGGGTCAGGAAGACCCAGTACTTC.